In this sample, the clone carrying this T cell receptor (beta chain) turned up a few times. Its target is unknown. Naive, central memory, regulatory and stem cell-like memory cells within the CD4+ compartment were sorted using CD45RO/CCR7/CD25/CD127/CD95/CD27. Expressed TCRB transcripts were sequenced after all isolated RNA was converted to cDNA. Here immunoSEQ multiplex PCR was the method, and the copy in TCRdb shows in-frame clones only, minus some. Here the sample spans about 360,000 clones, roughly an eighth being singletons. The CDR3 runs 15 residues. Germline values: CDR1 SNHLY, CDR2 FYNNEI. Trimming removed 6 bases from V and 4 bases from J; junction bases left unmatched: 8. The data derive from a study of beta chain features in type 1 diabetes. Study details: Age and gender were similar between patients and healthy donors, as were cell yields.

The study's findings and limits: The similarity of naive, central memory and Treg TCRB repertoires appeared greater among patients than among healthy donors.

V usage is TRBV2 and J usage is TRBJ1-5; 8 nucleotides agree with TRBD1. This clonotype was obtained from a man aged 18 to 29 in good health. Material for sequencing was naive CD4+ T cells from blood. CDR3 in DNA: TGTGCCAGCAGGGGCACAGGGGGTAAGAATCAGCCCCAGCATTTT. Its translation is CASRGTGGKNQPQHF.